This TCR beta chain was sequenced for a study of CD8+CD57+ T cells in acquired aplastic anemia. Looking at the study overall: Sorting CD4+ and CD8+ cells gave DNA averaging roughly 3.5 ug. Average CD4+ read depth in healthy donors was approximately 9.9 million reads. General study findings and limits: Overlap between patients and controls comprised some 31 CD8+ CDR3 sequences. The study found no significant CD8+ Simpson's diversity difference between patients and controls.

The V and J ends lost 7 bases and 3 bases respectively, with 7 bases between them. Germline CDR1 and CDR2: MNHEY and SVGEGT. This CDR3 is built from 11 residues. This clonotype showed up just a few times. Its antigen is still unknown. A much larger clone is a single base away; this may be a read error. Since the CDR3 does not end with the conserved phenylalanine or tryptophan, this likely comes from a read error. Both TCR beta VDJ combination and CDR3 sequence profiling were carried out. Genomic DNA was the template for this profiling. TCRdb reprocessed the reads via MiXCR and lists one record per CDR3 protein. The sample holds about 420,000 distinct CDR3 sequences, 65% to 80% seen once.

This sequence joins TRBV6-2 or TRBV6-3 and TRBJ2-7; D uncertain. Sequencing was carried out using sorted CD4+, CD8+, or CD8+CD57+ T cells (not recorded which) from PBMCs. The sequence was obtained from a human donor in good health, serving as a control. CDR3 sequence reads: CASMRDYEQYS. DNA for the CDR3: TGTGCCAGCATGCGAGACTACGAGCAGTACTCC.